A selection of T cell receptor beta chains follows, all from one sample in a study of prognosis after radiotherapy for stage I lung cancer. Each CDR3 protein gets one entry after TCRdb re-called the multiplex PCR reads with MiXCR. The sample records around 26,000 distinct CDR3 sequences, 25% to 35% being singletons. Sequencing was performed on PBMCs, taken before or after stereotactic body radiation therapy (not recorded which). The receptors stem from a donor aged 50 or older with non-small cell lung cancer. The CDR3 runs from the conserved cysteine through the conserved F or W. The D gene is left open where the match is weak. Not every row has a clone size; where given, it reads once, few, many or a size class.

d_call	v_call	clone_size	j_call	cdr3_aa	cdr3_nt
TRBD1	TRBV11-3	many	TRBJ1-1	CASSLVTGTGVTFF	TGTGCCAGCAGCTTAGTTACCGGGACAGGGGTAACTTTCTTT
TRBD1	TRBV5-1	.	TRBJ2-3	CASSQGTGSTDTQYF	TGCGCCAGCAGCCAAGGGACAGGAAGCACAGATACGCAGTATTTT
.	TRBV7-2	many	TRBJ1-6	CASSLGLRNSPLHF	TGTGCCAGCAGCTTAGGCCTCAGAAATTCACCCCTCCACTTT
.	TRBV24-1	.	TRBJ2-3	CATSVGDLAQYF	TGTGCCACCAGTGTGGGGGATTTGGCGCAGTATTTT
TRBD1	TRBV27	.	TRBJ1-2	CASSLSIAGQGQGYTF	TGTGCCAGCAGTTTATCGATTGCGGGACAGGGACAGGGCTACACCTTC
.	TRBV12-3/TRBV12-4	many	TRBJ1-1	CASSYRDWNTEAFF	TGTGCCAGCAGTTACAGGGATTGGAACACTGAAGCTTTCTTT
.	TRBV30	medium-sized	TRBJ1-6	CAWSVQADSPLHF	TGTGCCTGGAGTGTACAGGCGGATTCACCCCTCCACTTT
.	TRBV3-1	many	TRBJ1-1	CASSQLGTEAFF	TGTGCCAGCAGCCAGCTGGGGACAGAAGCTTTCTTT
.	TRBV12-3/TRBV12-4	.	TRBJ1-1	CASSGLVTEAFF	TGTGCCAGCAGCGGGTTGGTCACTGAAGCTTTCTTT
TRBD1	TRBV5-6	many	TRBJ1-1	CASRLDRASTEAFF	TGTGCCAGCCGATTAGACAGGGCGAGCACTGAAGCTTTCTTT
.	TRBV30	many	TRBJ2-1	CAWSNGGNNEQFF	TGTGCCTGGAGTAACGGGGGAAACAATGAGCAGTTCTTC
.	TRBV20-1	many	TRBJ1-5	CSARDTGFVGPQHF	TGCAGTGCTAGAGATACAGGGTTTGTAGGGCCCCAGCATTTT
TRBD2	TRBV3-1	many	TRBJ2-3	CASSQAGLAGASTDTQYF	TGTGCCAGCAGCCAAGCGGGACTAGCGGGAGCTAGCACAGATACGCAGTATTTT
.	TRBV11-1	few	TRBJ1-1	CASSFRVIDTEAFF	TGTGCCAGCAGCTTCAGGGTGATTGACACTGAAGCTTTCTTT
.	TRBV18	.	TRBJ1-3	CASSPMEFENTIYF	TGTGCCAGCTCACCAATGGAGTTTGAAAACACCATATATTTT